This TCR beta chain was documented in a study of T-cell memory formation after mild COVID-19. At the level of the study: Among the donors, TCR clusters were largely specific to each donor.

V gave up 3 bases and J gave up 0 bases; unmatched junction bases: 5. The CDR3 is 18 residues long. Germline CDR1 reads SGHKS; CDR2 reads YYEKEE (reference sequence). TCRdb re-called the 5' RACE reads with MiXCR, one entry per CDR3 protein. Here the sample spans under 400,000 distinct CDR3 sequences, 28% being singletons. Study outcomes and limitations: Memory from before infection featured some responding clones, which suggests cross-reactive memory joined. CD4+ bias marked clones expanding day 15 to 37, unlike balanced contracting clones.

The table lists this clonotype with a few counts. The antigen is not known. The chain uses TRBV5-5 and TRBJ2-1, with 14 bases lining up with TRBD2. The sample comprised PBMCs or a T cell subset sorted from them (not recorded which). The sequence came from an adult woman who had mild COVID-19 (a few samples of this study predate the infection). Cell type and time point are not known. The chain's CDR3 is CASSSGLAGARSYNEQFF. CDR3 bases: TGTGCCAGCAGCTCGGGACTAGCGGGGGCCCGCTCCTACAATGAGCAGTTCTTC. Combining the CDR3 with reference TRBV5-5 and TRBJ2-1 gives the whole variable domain DAGVTQSPTHLIKTRGQQVTLRCSPISGHKSVSWYQQVLGQGPQFIFQYYEKEERGRGNFPDRFSARQFPNYSSELNVNALLLGDSALYLCASSSGLAGARSYNEQFFGPGTRLTVL.